This entry features one TCR beta chain sequence. Some clones are missing from TCRdb's copy, which holds only in-frame ones; the method was immunoSEQ multiplex PCR. Of around 95,000 clones listed, more than 85% were seen once; the top ten hold 15% to 20%. The data derive from a study of control samples from healthy donors and cancer patients. Germline assignment: CDR1 SGHAT and CDR2 FQNNGV. CDR3 length: 17 residues. Deletions cut 3 bases from V and 3 bases from J, with 15 bases between. The source of this sequence is a woman aged 45-60 years in good health. Sequenced input: blood. The J gene is TRBJ2-6, the V gene TRBV11-2; D is possibly TRBD2 (6 bases). CDR3 protein: CASSLTAGFSGANVLTF. The CDR3, as DNA: TGTGCCAGCAGCTTGACGGCGGGGTTTAGTGGGGCCAACGTCCTGACTTTC.